This T cell receptor beta chain was identified during a study of tumor and adjacent non-tumor tissue in lung cancer. The CDR3 totals 14 residues. Trimming stripped 4 bases from V and 8 bases from J, with 18 bases between. Looked up from germline, CDR1 is SGHRS and CDR2 is YFSETQ. RNA was extracted from bulk tissue without any cell sorting. The library came from three nested PCR rounds adapted from ARM-PCR protocols. TCRdb re-derived calls from the multiplex PCR reads in MiXCR, one entry per CDR3 protein. The table has over 110,000 distinct CDR3 sequences, approximately 64% seen once. The specimen sequenced was lung tumor tissue. The sequence was obtained from a man aged 55-75 years with small cell lung cancer. The V and J genes are TRBV5-1 and TRBJ1-2, with D possibly being TRBD1 (6 bases). This CDR3 is CASSPGGGAFGYTF. The CDR3 DNA sequence: TGCGCCAGCAGCCCCGGGGGGGGCGCTTTCGGCTACACCTTC.